These T cell receptor beta chains were read from a single sample in a study of identical twins. From the 5' RACE reads, TCRdb called clonotypes with MiXCR, one entry per CDR3 protein. The sample contains 1.5 million or so distinct CDR3 sequences, about 32% of which appear only once. The sample was cord blood. Receptors were obtained from a newborn girl in good health. Both conserved end residues are part of each CDR3. The D gene is left open where the match is weak. Clone size is stated in some rows and not others, as once, few, many or a class when expanded.

V gene	D gene	J gene	clone size	CDR3 protein	CDR3 DNA
TRBV21-1	NA	TRBJ1-2	NA	CTSSKARDRGRLNYGYTF	TGTACCAGCAGCAAAGCGCGAGACAGGGGGCGCCTTAACTATGGCTACACCTTC
TRBV5-1	TRBD1	TRBJ1-1	NA	CASGKTGVGTEAFF	TGCGCCAGCGGCAAAACAGGGGTAGGAACTGAAGCTTTCTTT
TRBV30	TRBD1	TRBJ1-1	few	CAWATGTGTEAFF	TGTGCCTGGGCTACCGGGACAGGGACTGAAGCTTTCTTT
TRBV30	TRBD2	TRBJ2-5	NA	CAWKRTSGTQYF	TGTGCCTGGAAGCGGACTAGCGGGACCCAGTACTTC
TRBV20-1	TRBD2	TRBJ2-1	few	CSARRGTREGNEQFF	TGCAGTGCTAGACGAGGGACTAGAGAGGGGAATGAGCAGTTCTTC
TRBV6-1	NA	TRBJ2-4	few	CASSEPWGALRAKNIQYF	TGTGCCAGCAGTGAGCCCTGGGGTGCCCTAAGGGCCAAAAACATTCAGTACTTC
TRBV3-1	NA	TRBJ2-4	few	CASSQELAVAKNIQYF	TGTGCCAGCAGCCAAGAGTTAGCAGTAGCCAAAAACATTCAGTACTTC
TRBV27	TRBD1	TRBJ2-3	few	CASSTLRAGGWNTQYF	TGTGCCAGCAGTACTCTGAGGGCAGGGGGTTGGAATACGCAGTATTTT
TRBV20-1	NA	TRBJ1-2	few	CSARAATYGYTF	TGCAGTGCTAGAGCGGCGACCTATGGCTACACCTTC
TRBV7-9	NA	TRBJ1-1	NA	CASSLIGVLTEAFF	TGTGCCAGCAGCTTGATTGGGGTTCTCACTGAAGCTTTCTTT
TRBV28	NA	TRBJ1-1	NA	CASRGSMNTEAFF	TGTGCCAGCAGGGGGTCCATGAACACTGAAGCTTTCTTT
TRBV5-6	TRBD1	TRBJ1-6	NA	CASSWDRGRINSPLHF	TGTGCCAGCAGCTGGGACAGGGGGCGCATAAATTCACCCCTCCACTTT
TRBV7-7	TRBD2	TRBJ2-1	NA	CASSLAVRGGVDEQFF	TGTGCCAGCAGCTTAGCTGTTCGGGGGGGCGTAGATGAGCAGTTCTTC
TRBV20-1	TRBD1	TRBJ2-1	NA	CSARYPGQGYNEQFF	TGCAGTGCCCGCTACCCGGGACAGGGGTACAATGAGCAGTTCTTC
TRBV20-1	NA	TRBJ1-2	few	CSARAHDRSYGYTF	TGCAGTGCTAGAGCCCACGACAGGAGCTATGGCTACACCTTC
TRBV4-1	TRBD1	TRBJ2-7	many	CASSQVGRGSYEQYF	TGCGCCAGCAGCCAAGTTGGCAGGGGGTCCTACGAGCAGTACTTC
TRBV5-1	NA	TRBJ2-1	NA	CASSLLGGSLHNEQFF	TGCGCCAGCAGCTTGTTGGGCGGGTCCCTTCACAATGAGCAGTTCTTC
TRBV2	NA	TRBJ2-1	few	CASSEGTTLDNEQFF	TGTGCCAGCAGTGAAGGGACTACACTGGACAATGAGCAGTTCTTC
TRBV7-2	NA	TRBJ2-2	NA	CASSLYPGNTGELFF	TGTGCCAGCAGCTTATATCCAGGGAACACCGGGGAGCTGTTTTTT
TRBV6-5	TRBD1	TRBJ2-7	many	CASSLSRDSSYEQYF	TGTGCCAGCAGCCTATCACGGGACAGCTCCTACGAGCAGTACTTC
TRBV19	TRBD2	TRBJ2-1	NA	CATGIAGGPSSYNEQFF	TGTGCCACCGGGATAGCGGGAGGCCCCAGCTCCTACAATGAGCAGTTCTTC
TRBV12-3/TRBV12-4	TRBD2	TRBJ2-3	NA	CASSWDLAGITDTQYF	TGTGCCAGCAGTTGGGACCTAGCGGGGATCACAGATACGCAGTATTTT
TRBV3-1	NA	TRBJ2-7	NA	CASSHLPERWTSYNEQYF	TGTGCCAGCAGCCACCTCCCGGAGCGGTGGACCTCCTACAATGAGCAGTACTTC
TRBV4-1	NA	TRBJ1-6	NA	CASSPLGMNNSPLHF	TGCGCCAGCAGTCCTCTGGGGATGAATAATTCACCCCTCCACTTT
TRBV20-1	NA	TRBJ2-3	few	CSPYGGDTQYF	TGCAGTCCCTACGGGGGAGATACGCAGTATTTT
TRBV20-1	TRBD2	TRBJ2-1	NA	CSAESLTSGSHNEQFF	TGCAGTGCTGAAAGCCTCACTAGCGGGAGCCACAATGAGCAGTTCTTC
TRBV4-2	NA	TRBJ2-3	NA	CASSQWAAQRLTDTQYF	TGTGCCAGCAGCCAATGGGCAGCGCAGCGGCTCACAGATACGCAGTATTTT
TRBV4-1	NA	TRBJ1-6	many	CASSQYNSPLHF	TGCGCCAGCAGCCAATATAATTCACCCCTCCACTTT
TRBV11-2	NA	TRBJ2-5	NA	CASRRGGLENEQYF	TGTGCCAGCAGGAGGGGCGGATTGGAAAATGAGCAGTACTTC
TRBV4-2	NA	TRBJ2-7	few	CASSQDGSGVYEQYF	TGTGCCAGCAGCCAAGATGGGTCGGGAGTATACGAGCAGTACTTC
TRBV7-2	TRBD1	TRBJ2-7	NA	CASSSIGTAFYEQYF	TGTGCCAGCAGCTCGATTGGGACAGCCTTCTACGAGCAGTACTTC
TRBV7-2	NA	TRBJ1-6	NA	CASSARGQGNNSPLHF	TGTGCCAGCAGCGCGCGCGGGCAGGGGAATAATTCACCCCTCCACTTT
TRBV12-3/TRBV12-4	NA	TRBJ1-1	NA	CASSVREMNTEAFF	TGTGCCAGCTCCGTTAGGGAAATGAACACTGAAGCTTTCTTT
TRBV29-1	NA	TRBJ1-2	many	CSVETENYGYTF	TGCAGCGTTGAGACAGAGAACTATGGCTACACCTTC
TRBV28	NA	TRBJ1-2	NA	CASSLRSGGRRYYGHTF	TGTGCCAGCAGTTTAAGGTCCGGGGGGCGGAGGTACTATGGCCACACCTTC
TRBV25-1	NA	TRBJ2-1	NA	CASSESGTQFF	TGTGCCAGCAGTGAATCTGGGACCCAGTTCTTC
TRBV3-1	NA	TRBJ2-1	NA	CASSPGPTYNEQFF	TGTGCCAGCAGCCCTGGACCCACCTACAATGAGCAGTTCTTC
TRBV7-6	NA	TRBJ2-3	few	CASSLDWADTQYF	TGTGCCAGCAGCTTAGATTGGGCAGATACGCAGTATTTT
TRBV4-1	TRBD2	TRBJ2-1	few	CASSQTSGRLYNEQFF	TGCGCCAGCAGCCAAACTAGCGGGAGGCTTTACAATGAGCAGTTCTTC
TRBV3-1	NA	TRBJ2-5	few	CASSQGSVVQTQYF	TGTGCCAGCAGCCAGGGTTCGGTCGTACAGACCCAGTACTTC
TRBV14	NA	TRBJ2-1	many	CASSQEGDEQFF	TGTGCCAGCAGCCAAGAGGGGGATGAGCAGTTCTTC
TRBV4-2	NA	TRBJ2-3	many	CASSHASTDTQYF	TGTGCCAGCAGCCATGCTAGCACAGATACGCAGTATTTT
TRBV3-1	NA	TRBJ2-4	many	CASSQVTALQYF	TGTGCCAGCAGCCAAGTAACAGCCCTACAGTACTTC
TRBV4-2	NA	TRBJ2-3	NA	CASSHPKNTQYF	TGTGCCAGCAGCCATCCGAAAAATACGCAGTATTTT
TRBV10-3	TRBD1	TRBJ1-2	few	CAIRGTGEGYTF	TGTGCCATCAGGGGGACAGGGGAAGGCTACACCTTC